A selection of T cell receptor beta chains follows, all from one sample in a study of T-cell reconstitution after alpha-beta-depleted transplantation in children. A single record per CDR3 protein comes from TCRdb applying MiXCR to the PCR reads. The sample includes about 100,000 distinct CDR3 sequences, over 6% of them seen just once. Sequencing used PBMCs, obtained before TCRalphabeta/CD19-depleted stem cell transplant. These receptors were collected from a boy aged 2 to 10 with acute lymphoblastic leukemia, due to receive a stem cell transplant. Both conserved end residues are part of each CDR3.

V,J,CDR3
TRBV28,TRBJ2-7,CASSPGGWYEQYF
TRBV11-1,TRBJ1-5,CASSKAGGAQPQHF
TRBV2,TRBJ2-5,CASSPRQETQYF
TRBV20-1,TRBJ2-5,CSARVTTSGKETQYF
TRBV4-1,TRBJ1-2,CASSQAWDVPGYTF
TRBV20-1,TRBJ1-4,CSARGGGVNEKLFF
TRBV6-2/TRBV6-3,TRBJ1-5,CASRPGLLEHQPQHF
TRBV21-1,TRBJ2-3,CASSSREGGAPDTQYF
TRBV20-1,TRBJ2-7,CSPGTGAGEQYF
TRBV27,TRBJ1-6,CASSSKTLNSPLHF
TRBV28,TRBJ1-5,CASTLGGFSNQPQHF
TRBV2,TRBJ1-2,CASSDAGADGYTF
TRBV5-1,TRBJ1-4,CASSLFSRGGEKLFF
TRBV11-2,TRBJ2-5,CASSLEAGWKEETQYF
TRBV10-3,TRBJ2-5,CAISGGIRQETQYF
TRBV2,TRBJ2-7,CASSEGWGLSSYEQYF
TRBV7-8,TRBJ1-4,CASSLTGRGATNEKLFF
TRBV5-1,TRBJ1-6,CASSGSDNSPLHF
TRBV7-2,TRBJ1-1,CASSFIQWVDTEAFF
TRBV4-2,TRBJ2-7,CASSPEPTFYEQYF
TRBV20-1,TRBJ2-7,CSARDLEGPRLNEQYF
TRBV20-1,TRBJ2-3,CSSYKKGSSTDTQYF
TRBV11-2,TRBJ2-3,CASSLEPRSTGTDTQYF
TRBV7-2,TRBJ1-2,CASSLGGWNTF
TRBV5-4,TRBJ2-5,CASSLRTSGGAGETQYF
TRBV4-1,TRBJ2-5,CASSQGQSETQYF
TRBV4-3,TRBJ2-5,CASSQDRTSGEAETQYF
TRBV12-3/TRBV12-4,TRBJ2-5,CASSLRGGAVETQYF
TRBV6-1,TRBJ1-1,CASSEAGNTEAFF
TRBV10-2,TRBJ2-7,CASLYEQYF
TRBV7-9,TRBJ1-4,CASSLGQGAFVNEKLFF
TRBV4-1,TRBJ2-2,CASSQDGGKGPGELFF
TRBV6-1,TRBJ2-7,CASTRAQGGYEQYF
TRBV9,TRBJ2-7,CASSADLSEQYF
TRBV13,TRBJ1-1,CASSLGPPSVNTEAFF
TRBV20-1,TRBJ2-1,CSAADGSSYNEQFF
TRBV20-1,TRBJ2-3,CSARTGGGTDTQYF
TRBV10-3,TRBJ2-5,CAISDPSPGRGQETQYF
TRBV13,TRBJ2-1,CASSLEGEQFF
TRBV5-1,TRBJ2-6,CASSPRRTDGANVLTF
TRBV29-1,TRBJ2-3,CSVSPDTQYF
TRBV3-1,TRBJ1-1,CASSQYRGSEAFF
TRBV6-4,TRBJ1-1,CASSEIPNTEAFF
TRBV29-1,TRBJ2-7,CSVEDREAGGSSYEQYF
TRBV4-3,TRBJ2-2,CASSQASANTGELFF
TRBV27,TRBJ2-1,CASSPIAGGNDEQFF
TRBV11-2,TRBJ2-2,CASSPTGLAGELFF
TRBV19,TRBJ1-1,CASSMGNTEAFF
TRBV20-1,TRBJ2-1,CSARAGTSGDYNEQFF
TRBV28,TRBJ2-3,CASSSGGGADTQYF
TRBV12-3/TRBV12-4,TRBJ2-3,CASSAFSSGVTDTQYF
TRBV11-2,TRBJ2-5,CASSPLTGPNQETQYF
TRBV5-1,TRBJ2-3,CASSGILGTDTQYF
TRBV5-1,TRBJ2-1,CASSDPDRGRNEQFF
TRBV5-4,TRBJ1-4,CASGTSGQGEKLFF
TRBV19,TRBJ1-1,CASSMGAGETEAFF
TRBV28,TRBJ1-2,CASSSGDNYGYTF
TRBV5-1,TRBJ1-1,CASGDRPSNTEAFF
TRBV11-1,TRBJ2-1,CASSLAWQGTGNEQFF
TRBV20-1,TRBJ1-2,CSARWGVGYTF